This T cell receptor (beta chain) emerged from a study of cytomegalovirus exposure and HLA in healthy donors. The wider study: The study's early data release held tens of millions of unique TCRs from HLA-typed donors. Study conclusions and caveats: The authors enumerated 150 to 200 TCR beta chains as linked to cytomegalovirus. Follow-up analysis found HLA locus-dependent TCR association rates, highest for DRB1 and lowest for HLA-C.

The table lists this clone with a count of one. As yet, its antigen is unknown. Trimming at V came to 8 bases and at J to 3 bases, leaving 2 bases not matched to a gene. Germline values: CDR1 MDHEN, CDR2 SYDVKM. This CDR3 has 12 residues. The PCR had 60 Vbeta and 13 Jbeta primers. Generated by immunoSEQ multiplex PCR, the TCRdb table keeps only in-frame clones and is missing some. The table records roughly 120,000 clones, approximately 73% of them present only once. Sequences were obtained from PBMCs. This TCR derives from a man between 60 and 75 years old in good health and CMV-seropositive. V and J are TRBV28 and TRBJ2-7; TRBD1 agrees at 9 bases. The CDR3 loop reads CASRQGVYEQYF. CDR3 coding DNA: TGTGCCAGCCGACAGGGGGTCTACGAGCAGTACTTC.